The TCR beta chain under discussion was sequenced for a study of T-cell memory formation after mild COVID-19. TCRdb reanalysed the 5' RACE reads using MiXCR and keeps one entry per CDR3 protein. The sample lists about 320,000 distinct CDR3 sequences, 13% to 15% occurring once. This clonotype was detected a few times. The sequencing sample was made of PBMCs or a T cell subset sorted from them (not recorded which). The TCR originated in a man aged 18-30 years who had mild COVID-19 (a few samples of this study predate the infection). Cell type and time point are not known.

CDR3 protein: CASSWDIFSNQPQHF. The CDR3 bases are TGTGCCAGTAGTTGGGACATTTTTAGCAATCAGCCCCAGCATTTT. This chain uses TRBV19 with TRBJ1-5; TRBD1 is a possible D gene (6 bases). Germline CDR1 is LNHDA and CDR2 is SQIVND (reference sequence). Trimming pared 5 bases from V and 0 bases from J, leaving 11 bases between. The CDR3 consists of 15 residues.